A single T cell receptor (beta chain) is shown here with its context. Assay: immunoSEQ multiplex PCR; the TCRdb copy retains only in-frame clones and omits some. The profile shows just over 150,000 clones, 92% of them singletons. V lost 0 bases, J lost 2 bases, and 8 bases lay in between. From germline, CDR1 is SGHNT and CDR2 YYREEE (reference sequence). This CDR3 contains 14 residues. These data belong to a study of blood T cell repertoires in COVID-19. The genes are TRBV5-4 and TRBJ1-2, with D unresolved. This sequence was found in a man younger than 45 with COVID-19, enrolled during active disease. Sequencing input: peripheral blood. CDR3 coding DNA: TGTGCCAGCAGCTTGGTGACTCCCAACTATGGCTACACCTTC. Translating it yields CASSLVTPNYGYTF.